These 13 T cell receptor beta chains were sequenced from one sample in a study of T cell responses to AZD1222 COVID-19 vaccine. Repertoires were generated with immunoSEQ multiplex PCR, while TCRdb's copy carries only in-frame clones and drops some. The repertoire includes some 140,000 clones, about 88% of them detected once, and under 20% sits in the top ten. The specimen comprised peripheral blood, sampled on day 0 of AZD1222 vaccination. The receptors stem from an adult in good health.

This chain uses TRBV6-6 with TRBJ1-2, with TRBD1 matching 8 bases. The germline V gene encodes CDR1 MNHNY and CDR2 SVGAGI (reference sequence). The length of the CDR3 is 14 residues. V shed 7 bases and J 5 bases; nucleotides not matched to a gene: 9. The CDR3 loop is CASNPTDRAYGYTF. The CDR3 nucleotides are TGTGCCAGCAACCCGACGGACAGGGCGTATGGCTACACCTTC.

In nucleotides, the CDR3 is TGTGCCAGCAGTTACGGCAGGGAAGGTCAGCCCCAGCATTTT. As protein: CASSYGREGQPQHF. V usage is TRBV6-5 and J usage is TRBJ1-5; D is perhaps TRBD1 (5 bases). With 2 bases removed from V and 6 bases from J, the gap between germline ends came to 11 bases. The CDR3 is 14 residues long. Germline assignment: CDR1 MNHEY and CDR2 SVGAGI.

The chain links TRBV2 to TRBJ2-5; no definite D call. The CDR3 spans 13 residues. Germline V CDR1 and CDR2: SNHLY, FYNNEI. Trimming stripped 4 bases from V and 5 bases from J, with 11 bases between. The CDR3 coding sequence is TGTGCCAGCAGTGGTCTTGGGTCTGAGACCCAGTACTTC. Its translation: CASSGLGSETQYF.

This clone was counted a few times. The V gene is TRBV12-3 or TRBV12-4, the J gene TRBJ2-2; D unresolved. This CDR3 region has 13 residues. Deletions cut 8 bases from V and 7 bases from J, with 14 bases between. The chain's CDR3 is CASSSRLRGELFF. The CDR3 bases are TGTGCCAGCTCCTCTAGGCTCCGCGGGGAGCTGTTTTTT.

This clone was counted only a few times. The genes are TRBV7-3 and TRBJ1-1, with unresolved D. The CDR3 consists of 13 residues. The germline V gene has CDR1 SGHTA and CDR2 FQGTGA. V was shortened by 3 bases and J by 4 bases, with 9 bases between the two germline ends. CDR3 coding DNA: TGTGCCAGCAGCTTGATTTTATCCACTGAAGCTTTCTTT. Translating gives CASSLILSTEAFF.

The J gene is TRBJ1-5, the V gene TRBV15; the D is unclear. The CDR3 sequence is 15 residues long. Germline V gene lookup returns CDR1 LNHNV and CDR2 YYDKDF (reference sequence). The ends were cut back, 0 bases at V and 1 base at J, with 7 bases in the middle. DNA of the CDR3: TGTGCCACCAGCAGAGAATTCAGGAGCAATCAGCCCCAGCATTTT. This codes for CATSREFRSNQPQHF. The whole variable domain, filled in from reference TRBV15 and TRBJ1-5, reads DAMVIQNPRYQVTQFGKPVTLSCSQTLNHNVMYWYQQKSSQAPKLLFHYYDKDFNNEADTPDNFQSRRPNTSFCFLDIRSPGLGDTAMYLCATSREFRSNQPQHFGDGTRLSIL.

The chain joins TRBV11-3 to TRBJ2-1; D is uncertain. The germline V and J ends were trimmed by 4 bases and 4 bases, with 14 bases remaining between them. The germline gives CDR1 SGHNT, CDR2 YENEEA. This CDR3 region has 15 residues. The CDR3 is CASSSQDRPYNEQFF. The CDR3 region has the DNA TGTGCCAGCAGCTCCCAGGACCGCCCATACAATGAGCAGTTCTTC.

CDR3 sequence: CASSTARLVTGELFF. The CDR3 DNA reads TGTGCCAGCAGCACAGCCAGACTAGTAACCGGGGAGCTGTTTTTT. The V gene is TRBV5-4, the J gene TRBJ2-2, with D possibly matching TRBD2 (6 bases). CDR3 length: 15 amino acids. The ends were cut back, 4 bases at V and 5 bases at J, with 15 bases in the middle. Germline V gene lookup returns CDR1 SGHNT and CDR2 YYREEE (reference sequence). Full variable domain (remainder filled in from reference TRBV5-4 and TRBJ2-2): ETGVTQSPTHLIKTRGQQVTLRCSSQSGHNTVSWYQQALGQGPQFIFQYYREEENGRGNFPPRFSGLQFPNYSSELNVNALELDDSALYLCASSTARLVTGELFFGEGSRLTVL.

The chain recombines TRBV7-9 with TRBJ1-2; a possible D gene is TRBD1 (5 bases). Germline V lookup: CDR1 SEHNR, CDR2 FQNEAQ (reference sequence). V shed 2 bases and J shed 7 bases, with 11 bases lying between them. This CDR3 spans 13 amino acids. The CDR3 DNA follows: TGTGCCAGCAGCTTACTTACAGGTAGTGGCTACACCTTC. Protein: CASSLLTGSGYTF.

The chain recombines TRBV7-3 with TRBJ2-5; the match to TRBD2 covers 10 bases. The CDR3 is 17 residues long. Trimming took 2 bases from V and 5 from J; bases not matched to a gene: 11. Germline V CDR1 and CDR2: SGHTA, FQGTGA. The CDR3 region is CASSLFGSGRAGETQYF. The CDR3 DNA sequence: TGTGCCAGCAGCTTATTTGGCAGCGGGAGGGCCGGTGAGACCCAGTACTTC.

Comments on this clone: Sequence at one end of the junction differs from germline and may be a read error. The chain joins TRBV13 to TRBJ2-2; 10 bases fit TRBD2. CDR1 is PRHDT, CDR2 FYEKMQ, per germline (reference sequence). The CDR3 extends over 14 amino acids. CDR3 loop: CASSVGTSAGELFF. In nucleotides, the CDR3 is TGTGCCAGCAGCGTAGGGACTAGCGCCGGGGAGCTGTTTTTT.

The CDR3 spells CASVRRQGAGQPQHF. DNA for the CDR3: TGTGCCAGCGTTAGGAGACAGGGGGCAGGGCAGCCCCAGCATTTT. The chain recombines TRBV19 with TRBJ1-5; 10 bases are shared with TRBD1. This CDR3 has 15 amino acids. J was trimmed by 7 bases and V by 9 bases; bases with no gene match: 12. Germline CDR1 LNHDA, CDR2 SQIVND (reference sequence). Looking up the rest from reference TRBV19 and TRBJ1-5 gives the full variable domain: DGGITQSPKYLFRKEGQNVTLSCEQNLNHDAMYWYRQDPGQGLRLIYYSQIVNDFQKGDIAEGYSVSREKKESFPLTVTSAQKNPTAFYLCASVRRQGAGQPQHFGDGTRLSIL.

This chain connects TRBV7-9 to TRBJ1-2, with D maybe TRBD1 (5 bases). V was shortened by 10 bases and J by 4 bases, with 19 bases between the two germline ends. The CDR3 runs to 14 residues. Germline V CDR1 and CDR2: SEHNR, FQNEAQ (reference sequence). CDR3 in DNA: TGTGCCACCGACGAAGGGAATACAGGCTATGGCTACACCTTC. Its protein product is CATDEGNTGYGYTF.